A single count supports the clone carrying this T cell receptor beta chain. Original processing notes: Estimates of nucleated cell counts were drawn from the amplification of reference gene primers. Assay used: immunoSEQ multiplex PCR; TCRdb lists only in-frame clones, some missing. From that table come the V and J calls and clone size; the DNA was used to work out D and trimming. The table includes under 300,000 clones, 86% detected once. CDR1 and CDR2 from the germline V gene are SGHDT and YYEEEE. Trimming shortened V by 4 bases and J by 4 bases, and 11 bases separated the two germline ends. The CDR3 totals 13 residues. This sample is part of a study of blood T cell repertoires in COVID-19.

The source is a man in his thirties or forties who had recovered from COVID-19. This chain connects TRBV5-6 to TRBJ1-1; D remains unclear. The sequenced material came from peripheral blood. CDR3 in DNA: TGTGCCAGCAGCCGCGCAGCGACCACTGAAGCTTTCTTT. Its protein product is CASSRAATTEAFF.